This T cell receptor beta chain is from a study of regulatory T cells in long-lasting Graves disease. CDR3-region Arm-PCR and iRepertoire HTBI primers produced the TCR beta libraries. In TCRdb, the multiplex PCR reads were re-called with MiXCR into one record per CDR3 protein. The table shows under 250,000 distinct CDR3 sequences, with 15% to 20% occurring only once. As to time point: newly diagnosed GD, antithyroid drugs for less than 3 months. PBMC-extracted RNA yielded the TCR library. This clonotype was picked up many times. The same sample was also studied in work on T cells in Graves' hyperthyroidism and ophthalmopathy.

The starting material was peripheral blood mononuclear cells (PBMCs), obtained at new diagnosis, from a patient treated with antithyroid drugs. The receptor comes from a woman aged 25 to 39 with Graves disease.

The CDR3 protein is CASSFSDGYTF. CDR3 in DNA: TGTGCCAGCAGCTTTTCAGATGGCTACACCTTC. The rearrangement links TRBV7-9 to TRBJ1-2; D gene uncertain. CDR1 is SEHNR, CDR2 FQNEAQ, per germline (reference sequence). The V end lost 3 bases, the J end lost 6 bases, and 5 bases lay between the germline ends. This CDR3 has 11 residues.